This entry describes one T cell receptor beta chain. Trimming took off 7 bases at V and 6 bases at J, with 17 bases between the two ends. The CDR3 has 15 residues. CDR1 is SGHNT, CDR2 YYREEE, per germline (reference sequence). This specimen belongs to a study of cytomegalovirus exposure and HLA in healthy donors. Primers for the PCR totalled 60 Vbeta and 13 Jbeta. Data came from immunoSEQ multiplex PCR; TCRdb stores just in-frame clones and leaves some out. The data contain around 150,000 clones, 80% of them singletons. The gene calls are TRBV5-4 and TRBJ1-6; no clear D gene. The TCR originated in a man in his forties or fifties in good health and CMV-seropositive. The source material was PBMCs. The CDR3 loop reads CASGKGGSLNSPLHF. As DNA, the CDR3 is TGTGCCAGCGGGAAAGGAGGGAGCCTTAATTCACCCCTCCACTTT.